This T cell receptor (beta chain) was retrieved from a study of PD-1 blockade in classical Hodgkin lymphoma. Study results and limitations: A reduction in baseline TCR diversity was reportedly seen in newly diagnosed patients relative to healthy donors. No one has yet defined what causes the repertoire differences, which may be disease activity or prior therapy.

Time point given: newly diagnosed, previously untreated cHL patient sample. The authors compared against newly diagnosed, untreated classical Hodgkin lymphoma PBMCs. TCRdb's copy holds only in-frame clones and misses some; the assay was immunoSEQ multiplex PCR. The sample yields roughly 68,000 clones, approximately 93% seen once. About this clone: Its specificity is not known.

The V gene's germline CDR1 is SGHRS and CDR2 YFSETQ. CDR3 length: 15 residues. V dropped 0 bases and J dropped 7; count of bases not matched to a gene: 5. The chain uses TRBV5-1 and TRBJ2-3; 10 nucleotides match TRBD1. Sequencing used peripheral blood mononuclear cells (PBMCs). This receptor was taken from a human donor with classical Hodgkin lymphoma. CDR3 sequence reads: CASSLVGQGSNTQYF. As DNA, the CDR3 is TGCGCCAGCAGCTTGGTGGGACAGGGGTCAAATACGCAGTATTTT.